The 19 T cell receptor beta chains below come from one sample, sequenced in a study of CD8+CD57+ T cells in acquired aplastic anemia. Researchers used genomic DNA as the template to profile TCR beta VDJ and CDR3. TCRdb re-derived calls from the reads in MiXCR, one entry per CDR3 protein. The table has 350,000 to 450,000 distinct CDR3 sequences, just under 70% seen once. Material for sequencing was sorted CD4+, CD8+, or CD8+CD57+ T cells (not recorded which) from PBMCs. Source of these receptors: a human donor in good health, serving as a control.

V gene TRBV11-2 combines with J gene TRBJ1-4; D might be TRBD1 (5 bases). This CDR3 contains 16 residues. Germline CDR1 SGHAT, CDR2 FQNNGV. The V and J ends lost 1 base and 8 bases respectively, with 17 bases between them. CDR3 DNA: TGTGCCAGCAGCTTAGCCGGGACTAGTATAGGGGAAAAACTGTTTTTT. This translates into CASSLAGTSIGEKLFF.

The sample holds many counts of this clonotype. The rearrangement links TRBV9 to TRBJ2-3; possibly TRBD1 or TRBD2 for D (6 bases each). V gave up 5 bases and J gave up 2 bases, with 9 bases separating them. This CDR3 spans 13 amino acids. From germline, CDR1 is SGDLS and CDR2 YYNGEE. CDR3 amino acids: CASRSGATDTQYF. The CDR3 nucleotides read TGTGCCAGCAGGTCGGGGGCCACAGATACGCAGTATTTT.

The CDR3 nucleotides read TGTGCCAGCGCCGGGGACAGGGTGGAGACCCAGTACTTC. It is translated as CASAGDRVETQYF. The V call is TRBV19, the J call TRBJ2-5; TRBD1 matches at 9 bases. CDR1 is LNHDA and CDR2 is SQIVND in the germline V gene (reference sequence). The CDR3 has 13 amino acids. With 9 bases clipped from V and 5 bases from J, the junction kept 7 bases outside the gene matches.

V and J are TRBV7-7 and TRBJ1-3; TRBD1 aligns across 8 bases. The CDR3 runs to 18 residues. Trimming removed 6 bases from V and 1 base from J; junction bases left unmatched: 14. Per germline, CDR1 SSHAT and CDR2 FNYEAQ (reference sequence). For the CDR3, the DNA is TGTGCCAGCAGTGCCGGGACAGGCCAAGTAAGGTCTGGAAACACCATATATTTT. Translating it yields CASSAGTGQVRSGNTIYF. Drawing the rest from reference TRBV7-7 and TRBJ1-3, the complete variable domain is GAGVSQSPRYKVTKRGQDVTLRCDPISSHATLYWYQQALGQGPEFLTYFNYEAQPDKSGLPSDRFSAERPEGSISTLTIQRTEQRDSAMYRCASSAGTGQVRSGNTIYFGEGSWLTVV.

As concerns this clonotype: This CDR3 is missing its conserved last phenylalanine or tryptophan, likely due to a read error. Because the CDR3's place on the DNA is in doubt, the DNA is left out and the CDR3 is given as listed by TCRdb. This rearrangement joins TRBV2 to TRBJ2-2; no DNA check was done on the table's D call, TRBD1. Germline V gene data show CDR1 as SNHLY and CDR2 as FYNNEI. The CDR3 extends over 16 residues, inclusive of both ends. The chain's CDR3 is CASTSTGFDYSYTLGS.

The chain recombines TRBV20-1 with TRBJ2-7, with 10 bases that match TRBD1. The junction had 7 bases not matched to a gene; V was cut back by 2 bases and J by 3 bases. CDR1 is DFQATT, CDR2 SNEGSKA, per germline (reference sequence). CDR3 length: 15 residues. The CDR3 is CSARIPGQGLYEQYF. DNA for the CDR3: TGCAGTGCTAGAATCCCGGGACAGGGGCTCTACGAGCAGTACTTC.

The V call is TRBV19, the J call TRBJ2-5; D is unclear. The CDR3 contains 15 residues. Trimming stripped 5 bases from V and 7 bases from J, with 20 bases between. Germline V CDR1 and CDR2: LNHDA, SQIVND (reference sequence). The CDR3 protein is CASSESHAGKGTQYF. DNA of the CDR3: TGTGCCAGTAGTGAGAGCCACGCCGGCAAGGGGACCCAGTACTTC.

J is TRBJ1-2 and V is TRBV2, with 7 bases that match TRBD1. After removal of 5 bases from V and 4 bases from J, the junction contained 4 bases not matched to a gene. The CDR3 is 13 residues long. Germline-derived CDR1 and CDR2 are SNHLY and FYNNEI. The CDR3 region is CASSWEGAYGYTF. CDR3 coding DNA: TGTGCCAGCAGTTGGGAGGGGGCCTATGGCTACACCTTC.

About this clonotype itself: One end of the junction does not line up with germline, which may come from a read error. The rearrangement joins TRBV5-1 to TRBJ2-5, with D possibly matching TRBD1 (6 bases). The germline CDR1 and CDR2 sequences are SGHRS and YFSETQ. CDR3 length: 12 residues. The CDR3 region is CASSEDGQTKYF. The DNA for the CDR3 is TGCGCCAGCAGCGAGGACGGACAGACCAAGTACTTC.

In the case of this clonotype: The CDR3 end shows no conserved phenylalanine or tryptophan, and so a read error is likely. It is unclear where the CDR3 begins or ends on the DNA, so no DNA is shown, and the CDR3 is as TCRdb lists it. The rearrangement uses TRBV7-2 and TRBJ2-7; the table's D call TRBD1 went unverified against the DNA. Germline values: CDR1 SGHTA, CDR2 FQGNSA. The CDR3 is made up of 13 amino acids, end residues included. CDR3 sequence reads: CASSKRGGGGTEA.

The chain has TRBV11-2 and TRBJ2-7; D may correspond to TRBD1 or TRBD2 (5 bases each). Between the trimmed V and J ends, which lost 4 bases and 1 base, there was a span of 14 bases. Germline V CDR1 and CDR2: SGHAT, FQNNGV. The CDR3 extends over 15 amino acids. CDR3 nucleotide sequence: TGTGCCAGCAGCTGGGGGTCTATAACTTCCTACGAGCAGTACTTC. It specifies CASSWGSITSYEQYF.

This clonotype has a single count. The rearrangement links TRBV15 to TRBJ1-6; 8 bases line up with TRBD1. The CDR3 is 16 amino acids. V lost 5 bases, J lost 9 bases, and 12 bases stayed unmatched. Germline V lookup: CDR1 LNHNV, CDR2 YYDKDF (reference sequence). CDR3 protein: CATSGWTGRLSSPLHF. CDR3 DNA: TGTGCCACCAGCGGCTGGACAGGGAGATTGAGTTCACCCCTCCACTTT.

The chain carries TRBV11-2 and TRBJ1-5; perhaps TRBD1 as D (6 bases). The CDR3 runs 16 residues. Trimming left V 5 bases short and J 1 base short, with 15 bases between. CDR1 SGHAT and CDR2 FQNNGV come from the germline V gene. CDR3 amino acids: CASSLWTEASNQPQHF. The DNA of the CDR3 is TGTGCCAGCAGCCTGTGGACAGAGGCGAGCAATCAGCCCCAGCATTTT.

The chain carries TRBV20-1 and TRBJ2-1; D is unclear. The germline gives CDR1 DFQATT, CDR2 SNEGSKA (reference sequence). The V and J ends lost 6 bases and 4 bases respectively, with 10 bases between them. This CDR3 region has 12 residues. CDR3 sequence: CSARSLYNEQFF. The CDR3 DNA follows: TGCAGTGCCAGATCCCTATACAATGAGCAGTTCTTC.

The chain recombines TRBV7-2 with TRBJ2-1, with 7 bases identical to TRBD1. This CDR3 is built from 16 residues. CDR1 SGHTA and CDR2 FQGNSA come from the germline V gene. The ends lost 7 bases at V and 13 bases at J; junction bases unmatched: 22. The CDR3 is CASITTGMGKNCFQFF. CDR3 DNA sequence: TGTGCCAGCATCACGACAGGGATGGGGAAAAACTGTTTTCAGTTCTTC.

DNA for the CDR3: TGCAGTGCTAGGGAGGCCTCCGGGACCCAGTACTTC. Its translation is CSAREASGTQYF. J is TRBJ2-5 and V is TRBV20-1, with D maybe TRBD2 (5 bases). CDR3 length equals 12 residues. Germline CDR1 is DFQATT and CDR2 is SNEGSKA (reference sequence). The germline V and J ends were trimmed by 3 bases and 7 bases, with 12 bases remaining between them.

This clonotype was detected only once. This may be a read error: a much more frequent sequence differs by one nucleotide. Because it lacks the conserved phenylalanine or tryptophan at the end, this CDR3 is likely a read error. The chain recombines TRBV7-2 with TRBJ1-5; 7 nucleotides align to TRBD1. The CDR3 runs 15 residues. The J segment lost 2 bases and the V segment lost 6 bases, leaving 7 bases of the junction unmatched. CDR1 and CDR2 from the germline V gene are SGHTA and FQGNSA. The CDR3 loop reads CASSPSGQGNQPQHS. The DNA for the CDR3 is TGTGCCAGCAGTCCCTCCGGACAGGGCAATCAGCCCCAGCATTCT.

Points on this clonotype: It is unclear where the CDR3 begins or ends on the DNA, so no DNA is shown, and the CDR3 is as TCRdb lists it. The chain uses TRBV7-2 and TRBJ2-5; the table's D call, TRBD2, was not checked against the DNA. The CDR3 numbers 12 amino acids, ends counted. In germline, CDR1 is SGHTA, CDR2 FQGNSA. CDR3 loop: CASSCGGLHLRF.

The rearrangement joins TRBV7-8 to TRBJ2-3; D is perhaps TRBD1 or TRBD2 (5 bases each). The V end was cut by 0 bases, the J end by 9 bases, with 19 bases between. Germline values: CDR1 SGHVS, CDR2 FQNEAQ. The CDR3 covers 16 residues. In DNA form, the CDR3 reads TGTGCCAGCAGCTTAGCGAGGGGCAATTTTGGCTACACGCAGTATTTT. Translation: CASSLARGNFGYTQYF.